The source of this T cell receptor (beta chain) is a study of T-cell memory formation after mild COVID-19. Study-wide results and limits: Day 15 to 85 contracting clones showed balanced CD4/CD8; day 15 to 37 expanders favored CD4+.

In TCRdb, the 5' RACE reads were re-called with MiXCR into one record per CDR3 protein. The table shows around 250,000 distinct CDR3 sequences, with 7.5% to 10% occurring only once. V lost 0 bases, J lost 10 bases, and 12 bases lay in between. The CDR3 is 13 residues long. From germline, CDR1 is SGDLS and CDR2 YYNGEE. This clonotype has at least ten counts. The antigen is undetermined. The TCR was taken from a young man who had mild COVID-19 (a few samples of this study predate the infection). Cell type and time point are not known. Sequenced material: PBMCs or a T cell subset sorted from them (not recorded which). The chain is built from TRBV9 and TRBJ2-3; unclear D gene. The CDR3 reads CASSVGVGFAQYF. CDR3 nucleotides: TGTGCCAGCAGCGTAGGAGTAGGGTTTGCGCAGTATTTT.